This T cell receptor (beta chain) stems from a study of cytomegalovirus exposure and HLA in healthy donors. The study's findings and limits: Reports indicated that the classifier achieved high specificity and sensitivity in diagnosing cytomegalovirus status.

This CDR3 spans 15 amino acids. Trimming stripped 4 bases from V and 2 bases from J, with 10 bases between. Per germline, CDR1 SGHNT and CDR2 YYREEE (reference sequence). The primer mix had 60 Vbeta and 13 Jbeta primers. TCRdb's table, derived via immunoSEQ multiplex PCR, lists solely in-frame clones and lacks some. The sample contains fewer than 350,000 clones, around 90% of which appear only once. A remark on this clone: Its antigen is not known.

The TCR originated in a young woman in good health and CMV-seronegative. The sample was PBMCs. This rearrangement joins TRBV5-4 to TRBJ2-6, with TRBD1 as a possible D gene (6 bases). The CDR3 region is CASSGTPPGANVLTF. In DNA form, the CDR3 reads TGTGCCAGCAGCGGGACACCACCTGGGGCCAACGTCCTGACTTTC.